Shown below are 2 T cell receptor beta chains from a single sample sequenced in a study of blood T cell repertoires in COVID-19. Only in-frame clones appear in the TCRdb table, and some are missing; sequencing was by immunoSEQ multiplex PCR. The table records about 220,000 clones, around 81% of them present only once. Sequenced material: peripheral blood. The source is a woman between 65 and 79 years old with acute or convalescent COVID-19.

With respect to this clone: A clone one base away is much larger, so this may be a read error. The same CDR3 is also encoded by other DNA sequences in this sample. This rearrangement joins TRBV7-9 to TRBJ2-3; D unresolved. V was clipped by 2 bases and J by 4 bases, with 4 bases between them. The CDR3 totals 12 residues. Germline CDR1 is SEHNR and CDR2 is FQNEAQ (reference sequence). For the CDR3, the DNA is TGTGCCAGCAGCTTATCGGCAGATACGCAGTATTTT. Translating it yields CASSLSADTQYF.

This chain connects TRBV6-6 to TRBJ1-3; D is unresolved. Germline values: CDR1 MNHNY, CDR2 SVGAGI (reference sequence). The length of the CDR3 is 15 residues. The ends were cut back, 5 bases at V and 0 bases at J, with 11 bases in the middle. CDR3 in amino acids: CASSADGVSGNTIYF. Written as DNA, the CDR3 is TGTGCCAGCAGTGCGGACGGGGTCTCTGGAAACACCATATATTTT.